This T cell receptor (beta chain) was obtained from a study of T cell repertoires in cytomegalovirus infection. Broader study findings: Public TCR beta family frequency separated CMV-and-HLA carriers, including in an independent cohort.

One entry per CDR3 protein, called by TCRdb with MiXCR from the reads. Of about a million distinct CDR3 sequences listed, approximately 30% are singletons. This clonotype was observed a few times. As yet, its antigen is unknown. This receptor was identified in a human donor in good health (CMV status not recorded). Some clones in this sample may be carry-over from other donors' samples. Sequences were derived from cultured CD8+ T cells from PBMCs, sampled from culture after CMV antigen stimulation.

In DNA form, the CDR3 reads TGTGCCAGCAGCTTAGAGGGGACTCCTTTTTACGAGCAGTACGTC. This translates into CASSLEGTPFYEQYV. This chain joins TRBV7-9 and TRBJ2-7; tentatively, D is TRBD2 (6 bases). CDR1 and CDR2 (germline): SEHNR, FQNEAQ (reference sequence). This CDR3 contains 15 residues. Trimming removed 1 base at V and 4 bases at J, with 14 bases between.